This entry is about one T cell receptor (beta chain). Its cognate antigen is unknown. This CDR3 contains 14 residues. Germline V gene sequence: CDR1 DFQATT, CDR2 SNEGSKA (reference sequence). Trimming cost V 6 bases and J 4 bases, with 13 bases left between them. Rearranged V-D-J TRB sequences were amplified with a mixed TRB-A/B primer pool. A single record per CDR3 protein comes from TCRdb applying MiXCR to the multiplex PCR reads. The sample shows approximately 2,000 distinct CDR3 sequences, nearly 35% of them seen only once. The sample originates from a study of T cell repertoires in aging, cancer and after chemotherapy. Study-wide points: In cancer patients, declining TCR diversity with age involved lost richness and lost evenness.

Amplification of TCR beta used genomic DNA extracted from peripheral blood. This chain uses TRBV20-1 with TRBJ1-6, with a possible D match to TRBD1 (5 bases). The clonotype comes from a human donor with a blood cancer. The material sequenced was blood. The CDR3 DNA follows: TGCAGTGCACCCACGGGGCCATATAATTCACCCCTCCACTTT. Translated, it gives CSAPTGPYNSPLHF.